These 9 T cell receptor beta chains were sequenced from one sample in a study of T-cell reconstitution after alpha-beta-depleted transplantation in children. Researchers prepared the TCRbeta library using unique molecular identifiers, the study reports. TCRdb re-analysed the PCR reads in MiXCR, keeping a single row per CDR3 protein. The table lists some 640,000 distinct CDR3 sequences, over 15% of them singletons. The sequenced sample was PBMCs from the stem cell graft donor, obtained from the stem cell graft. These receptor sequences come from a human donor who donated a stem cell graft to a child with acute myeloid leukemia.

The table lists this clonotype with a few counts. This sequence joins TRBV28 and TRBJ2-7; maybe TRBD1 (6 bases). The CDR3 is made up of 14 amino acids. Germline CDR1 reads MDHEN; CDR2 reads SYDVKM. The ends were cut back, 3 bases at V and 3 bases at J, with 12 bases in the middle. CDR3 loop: CASSLSRGLYEQYV. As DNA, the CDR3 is TGTGCCAGCAGTTTGTCCAGGGGCCTCTACGAGCAGTACGTC.

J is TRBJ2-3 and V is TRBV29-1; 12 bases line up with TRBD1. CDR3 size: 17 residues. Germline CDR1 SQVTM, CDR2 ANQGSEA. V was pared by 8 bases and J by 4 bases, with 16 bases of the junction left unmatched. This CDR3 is CSSSSDPGTGGPDTQYF. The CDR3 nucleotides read TGCAGCTCCTCAAGCGACCCCGGGACAGGGGGCCCAGATACGCAGTATTTT.

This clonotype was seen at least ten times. This CDR3 reads CSALVYNEQFF. The CDR3 DNA is TGCAGCGCATTAGTATACAATGAGCAGTTCTTC. The chain uses TRBV29-1 and TRBJ2-1; D gene uncertain. Trimming took off 7 bases at V and 4 bases at J, with 8 bases between the two ends. Germline CDR1 is SQVTM and CDR2 is ANQGSEA. The CDR3 length is 11 residues.

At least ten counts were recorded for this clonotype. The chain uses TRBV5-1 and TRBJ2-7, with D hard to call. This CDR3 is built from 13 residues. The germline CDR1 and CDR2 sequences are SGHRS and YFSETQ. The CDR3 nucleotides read TGTGCCAGCAGCTTGGGCGGAAACTACGAGCAGTACGTC. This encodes CASSLGGNYEQYV.

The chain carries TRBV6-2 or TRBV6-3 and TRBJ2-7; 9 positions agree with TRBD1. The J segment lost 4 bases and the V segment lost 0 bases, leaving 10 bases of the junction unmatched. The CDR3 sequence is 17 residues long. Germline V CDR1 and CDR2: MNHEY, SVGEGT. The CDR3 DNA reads TGTGCCAGCAGTTACTCGAGGACAGGGGAGATCCTGTACGAGCAGTACTTC. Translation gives CASSYSRTGEILYEQYF.

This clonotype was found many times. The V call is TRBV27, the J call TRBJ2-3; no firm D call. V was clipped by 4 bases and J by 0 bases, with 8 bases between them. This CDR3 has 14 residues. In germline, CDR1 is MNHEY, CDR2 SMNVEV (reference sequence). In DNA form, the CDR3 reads TGTGCCAGCAGTTCTCAGTATAGCACAGATACGCAGTATTTT. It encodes CASSSQYSTDTQYF.

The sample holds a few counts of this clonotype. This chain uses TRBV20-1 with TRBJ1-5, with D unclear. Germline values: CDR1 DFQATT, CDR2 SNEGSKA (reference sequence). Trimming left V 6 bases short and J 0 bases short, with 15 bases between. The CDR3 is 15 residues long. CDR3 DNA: TGCAGTGCCATAGCGACGGTTTATAGCAATCAGCCCCAGCATTTT. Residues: CSAIATVYSNQPQHF.

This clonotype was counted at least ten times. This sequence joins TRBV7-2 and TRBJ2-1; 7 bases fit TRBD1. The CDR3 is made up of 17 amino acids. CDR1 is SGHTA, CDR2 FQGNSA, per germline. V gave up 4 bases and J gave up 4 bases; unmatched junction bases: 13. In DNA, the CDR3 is TGTGCCAGCAGCTCAAGACAGGGACGGATGGGTTACAATGAGCAGTTCTTC. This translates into CASSSRQGRMGYNEQFF.

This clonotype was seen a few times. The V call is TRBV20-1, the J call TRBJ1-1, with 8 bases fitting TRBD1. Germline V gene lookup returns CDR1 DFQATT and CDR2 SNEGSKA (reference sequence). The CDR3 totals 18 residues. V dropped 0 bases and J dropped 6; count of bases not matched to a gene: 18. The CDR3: CSARDSRGTGRGFAEAFF. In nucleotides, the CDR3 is TGCAGTGCTAGAGACAGCCGCGGGACAGGTCGGGGGTTCGCTGAAGCTTTCTTT.